What follows describes a single T cell receptor beta chain. This entry is derived from a study of blood T cell repertoires in COVID-19. In the original analysis: Reference gene primer amplification in the assay estimated nucleated cell counts. Here immunoSEQ multiplex PCR was the method, and the copy in TCRdb shows in-frame clones only, minus some. The V and J calls and clone size are taken from that table; D and trimming were inferred from the DNA. The sample carries under 100,000 clones, around 87% recorded once. The TCR originated in a human donor in a cohort sampled during active COVID-19. Sequenced material: peripheral blood.

In DNA, the CDR3 is TGTGCCAGCAGTTTATTCCTAGCGGGGGGCGGATACGAGCAGTACTTC. It encodes CASSLFLAGGGYEQYF. The chain has TRBV28 and TRBJ2-7; 11 bases match TRBD2. The CDR3 loop spans 16 amino acids. Germline CDR1 reads MDHEN; CDR2 reads SYDVKM. V lost 1 base and J lost 4; bases outside the gene matches: 6.